A selection of T cell receptor beta chains follows, all from one sample in a study of regulatory T cells in long-lasting Graves disease. TCRdb re-analysed the multiplex PCR reads in MiXCR, keeping a single row per CDR3 protein. Here the sample spans 300,000 or so distinct CDR3 sequences, around 20% being singletons. This specimen consisted of peripheral blood mononuclear cells (PBMCs), obtained when the disease was refractory, from a patient treated with antithyroid drugs. All receptors come from a female donor with Graves disease. CDR3s leave out the opening cysteine and the closing phenylalanine or tryptophan.

V,J,CDR3
TRBV2,TRBJ1-1,ASLLDWLGTEAF
TRBV20-1,TRBJ1-1,SAGPGQEAVGAF
TRBV6-1,TRBJ1-3,ASVRRANSGNTIY
TRBV30,TRBJ1-4,AWRHPGMGEKLF
TRBV6-1,TRBJ1-5,ASSVGRGLNQPQH
TRBV2,TRBJ2-7,ASGRTSPREQY
TRBV3-1,TRBJ1-5,ASSQPGQTQH
TRBV7-2,TRBJ1-4,ASSLAGREKLF
TRBV4-1,TRBJ2-5,ASSLGVAGVSETQY
TRBV6-1,TRBJ2-7,ASRPQGGLGEQY
TRBV20-1,TRBJ2-5,SVQRNVQETQY
TRBV20-1,TRBJ2-5,SAKSSGRIQETQY
TRBV20-1,TRBJ2-7,SALAYEQY
TRBV10-2,TRBJ2-5,ASSDLARRETQY
TRBV2,TRBJ2-7,ASSIVEGPPYERY
TRBV12-3/TRBV12-4,TRBJ1-4,ASSYRSRGEKLF
TRBV7-9,TRBJ2-2,ASSPRGSGELF
TRBV11-3,TRBJ1-1,ASSPTHLGQPNTEAF
TRBV4-1,TRBJ1-4,ASSQEPGDEKLF
TRBV10-3,TRBJ1-1,AISAGGPATEAF
TRBV7-2,TRBJ2-3,ASSLVGSDTQY
TRBV11-2,TRBJ2-3,ASSPPDRVRADTQY
TRBV20-1,TRBJ1-3,SAINGGSSGNTIY